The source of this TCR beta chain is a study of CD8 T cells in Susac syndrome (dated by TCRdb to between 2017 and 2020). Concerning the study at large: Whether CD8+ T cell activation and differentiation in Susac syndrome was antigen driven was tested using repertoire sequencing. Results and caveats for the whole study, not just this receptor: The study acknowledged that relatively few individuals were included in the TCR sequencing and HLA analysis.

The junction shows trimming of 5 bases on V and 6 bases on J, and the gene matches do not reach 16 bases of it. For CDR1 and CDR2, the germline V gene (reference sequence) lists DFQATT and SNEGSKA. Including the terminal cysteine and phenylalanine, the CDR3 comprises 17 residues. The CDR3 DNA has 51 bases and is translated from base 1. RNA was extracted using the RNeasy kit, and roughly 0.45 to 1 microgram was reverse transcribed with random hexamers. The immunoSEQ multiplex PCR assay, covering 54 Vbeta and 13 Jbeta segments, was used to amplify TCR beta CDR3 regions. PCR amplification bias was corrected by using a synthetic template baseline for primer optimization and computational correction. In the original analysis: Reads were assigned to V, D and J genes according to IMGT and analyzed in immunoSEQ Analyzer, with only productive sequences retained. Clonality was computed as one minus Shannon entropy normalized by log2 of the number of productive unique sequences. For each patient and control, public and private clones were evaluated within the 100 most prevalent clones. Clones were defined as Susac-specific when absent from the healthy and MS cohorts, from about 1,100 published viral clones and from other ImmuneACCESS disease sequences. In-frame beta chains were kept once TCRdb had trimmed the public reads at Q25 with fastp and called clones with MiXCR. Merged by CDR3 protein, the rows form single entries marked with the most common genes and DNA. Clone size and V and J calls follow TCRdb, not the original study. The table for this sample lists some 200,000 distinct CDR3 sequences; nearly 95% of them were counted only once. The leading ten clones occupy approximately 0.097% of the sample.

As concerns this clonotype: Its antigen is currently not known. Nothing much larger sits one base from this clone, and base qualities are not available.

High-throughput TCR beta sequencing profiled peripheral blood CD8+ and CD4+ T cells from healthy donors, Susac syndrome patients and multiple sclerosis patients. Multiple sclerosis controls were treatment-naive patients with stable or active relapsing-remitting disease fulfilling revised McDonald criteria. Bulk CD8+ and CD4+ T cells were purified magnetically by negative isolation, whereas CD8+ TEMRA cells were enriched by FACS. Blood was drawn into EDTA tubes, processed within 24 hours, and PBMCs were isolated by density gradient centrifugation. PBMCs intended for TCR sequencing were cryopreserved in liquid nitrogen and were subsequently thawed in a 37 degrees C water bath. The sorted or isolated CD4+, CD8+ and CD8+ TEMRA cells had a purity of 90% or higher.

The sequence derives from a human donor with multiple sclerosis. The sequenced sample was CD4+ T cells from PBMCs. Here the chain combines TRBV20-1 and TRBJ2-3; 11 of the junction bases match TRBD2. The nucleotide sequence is TGCAGTGCTTTTAGAGCCCCGGGACTAGCGGTCCGGGATACGCAGTATTTT. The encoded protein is CSAFRAPGLAVRDTQYF.